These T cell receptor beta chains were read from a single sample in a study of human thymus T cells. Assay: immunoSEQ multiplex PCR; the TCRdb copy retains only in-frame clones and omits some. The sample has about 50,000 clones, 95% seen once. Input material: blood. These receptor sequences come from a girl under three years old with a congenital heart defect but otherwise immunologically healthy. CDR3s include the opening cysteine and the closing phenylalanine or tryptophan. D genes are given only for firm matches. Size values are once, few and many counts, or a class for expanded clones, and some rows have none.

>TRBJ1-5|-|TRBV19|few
CASSEGNQPQHF
TGTGCCAGTAGCGAGGGAAATCAGCCCCAGCATTTT
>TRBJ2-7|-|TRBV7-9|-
CASSSVGLAGDYEQYF
TGTGCCAGCAGCTCCGTGGGCCTAGCAGGGGATTACGAGCAGTACTTC
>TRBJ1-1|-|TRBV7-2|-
CASSLTGRGAEAFF
TGTGCCAGCAGCTTAACCGGGCGCGGCGCTGAAGCTTTCTTT
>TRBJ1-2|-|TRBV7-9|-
CASSSQPLTVELGYTF
TGTGCCAGCAGCTCCCAGCCCCTGACAGTGGAGTTGGGCTACACCTTC
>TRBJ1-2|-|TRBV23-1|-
CASRQVPNYGYTF
TGCGCCAGCAGACAGGTACCTAACTATGGCTACACCTTC
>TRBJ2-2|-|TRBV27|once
CASSFVPLLFPTENTGELFF
TGTGCCAGCAGTTTCGTGCCTCTTCTCTTCCCTACCGAGAACACCGGGGAGCTGTTTTTT
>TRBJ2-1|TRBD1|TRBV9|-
CASSAHRGQSYNEQFF
TGTGCCAGCAGCGCGCACAGGGGGCAGTCCTACAATGAGCAGTTCTTC
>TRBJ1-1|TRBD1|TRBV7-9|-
CASSGDRGHEAFF
TGTGCCAGCAGCGGAGACAGGGGGCATGAAGCTTTCTTT
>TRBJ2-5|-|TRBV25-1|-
CASRQQETQYF
TGTGCCAGCAGGCAACAAGAGACCCAGTACTTC
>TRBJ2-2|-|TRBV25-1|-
CASRGPTNTGELFF
TGTGCCAGCAGGGGACCTACGAACACCGGGGAGCTGTTTTTT
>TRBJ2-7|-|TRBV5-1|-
CASSLGAGGPYEQYF
TGCGCCAGCAGCTTGGGGGCCGGAGGTCCCTACGAGCAGTACTTC
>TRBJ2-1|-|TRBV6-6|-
CASSRLPTINEQFF
TGTGCCAGCAGCCGCCTGCCGACTATCAATGAGCAGTTCTTC
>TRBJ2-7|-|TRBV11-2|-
CASSLVSYEQYF
TGTGCCAGCAGCCTAGTCAGCTACGAGCAGTACTTC
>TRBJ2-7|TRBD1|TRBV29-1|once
CSVGTGDEQYF
TGCAGCGTTGGGACAGGGGACGAGCAGTACTTC
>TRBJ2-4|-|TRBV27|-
CASGPIENLAKNIQYF
TGTGCCAGCGGCCCCATCGAGAATTTAGCCAAAAACATTCAGTACTTC
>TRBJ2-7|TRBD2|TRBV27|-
CASSRTSGSEQYF
TGTGCCAGCAGTCGTACTAGCGGCAGCGAGCAGTACTTC
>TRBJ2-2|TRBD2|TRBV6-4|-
CASSVEPGLAGVINTGELFF
TGTGCCAGCAGTGTCGAACCGGGACTAGCGGGAGTTATCAACACCGGGGAGCTGTTTTTT
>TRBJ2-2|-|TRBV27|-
CASSRGLGGSGELFF
TGTGCCAGCAGTCGGGGACTCGGTGGTTCCGGGGAGCTGTTTTTT
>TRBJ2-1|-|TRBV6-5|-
CASSPLVKNEQFF
TGTGCCAGCAGTCCTTTAGTGAAAAATGAGCAGTTCTTC
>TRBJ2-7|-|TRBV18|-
CASSPQQGPYEQYF
TGTGCCAGCTCACCCCAACAGGGCCCCTACGAGCAGTACTTC
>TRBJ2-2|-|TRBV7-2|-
CASDGRTNTGELFF
TGTGCCAGCGATGGTAGAACGAACACCGGGGAGCTGTTTTTT
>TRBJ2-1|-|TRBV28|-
CASSLVAYNEQFF
TGTGCCAGCAGTTTAGTTGCCTACAATGAGCAGTTCTTC
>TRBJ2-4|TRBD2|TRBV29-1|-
CSVRRRAFQLLAAKNIQYF
TGCAGCGTTAGAAGGAGAGCCTTCCAACTACTAGCGGCCAAAAACATTCAGTACTTC
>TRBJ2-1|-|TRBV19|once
CASSQTGSNEQFF
TGTGCCAGTAGTCAGACAGGTTCCAATGAGCAGTTCTTC
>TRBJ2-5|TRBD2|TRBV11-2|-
CASSLNGRSAETQYF
TGTGCCAGCAGCTTAAACGGGAGGTCGGCGGAGACCCAGTACTTC
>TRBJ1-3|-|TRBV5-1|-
CASSLEGLGNTIYF
TGCGCCAGCAGCTTGGAAGGTCTTGGGAACACCATATATTTT
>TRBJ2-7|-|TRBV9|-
CASSPDGSSYEQYF
TGTGCCAGCAGCCCCGACGGTAGCTCCTACGAGCAGTACTTC
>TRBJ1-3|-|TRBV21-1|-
CASSKGGGNTIYF
TGTGCCAGCAGCAAAGGGGGGGGAAACACCATATATTTT
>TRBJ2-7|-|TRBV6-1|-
CASTGRTYEQYF
TGTGCCAGCACCGGCAGAACCTACGAGCAGTACTTC
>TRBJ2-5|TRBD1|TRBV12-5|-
CASGTDRVRSETQYF
TGTGCTAGTGGCACGGACAGGGTCAGGAGCGAGACCCAGTACTTC
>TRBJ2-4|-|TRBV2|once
CASRRGAKNIQYF
TGTGCCAGCAGGAGGGGAGCCAAAAACATTCAGTACTTC